The clone carrying this T cell receptor (beta chain) has more than one count but fewer than ten. Its target is not known. The data belong to a study of T cell responses to AZD1222 COVID-19 vaccine. Study results and caveats: Receipt of two AZD1222 doses was followed by a rise in Spike-specific TCR breadth and depth.

Profiling relied on immunoSEQ multiplex PCR, and the TCRdb table lists in-frame clones only, not all of them. The sample has 150,000 to 200,000 clones; 85% to 95% are singletons. V dropped 3 bases and J dropped 10 bases, with 10 bases sitting between them. The CDR3 sequence is 12 residues long. The chain carries TRBV12-3 or TRBV12-4 and TRBJ1-5; no clear D gene. The source of this sequence is an adult who received the AZD1222 COVID-19 vaccine. The input for sequencing was peripheral blood, taken 28 days after the second AZD1222 dose. Here the CDR3 DNA reads TGTGCCAGCAGTTTGTGGCCGCTCCCCCAGCATTTT. This encodes CASSLWPLPQHF.